This TCR beta chain was obtained from a study of blood T cell repertoires in COVID-19. Study overall: Sites across the United States, Italy and Spain contributed samples from acute and convalescent COVID-19.

Authors' methods: Cell counts per sample came from amplifying reference gene primers. TCRdb's copy holds only in-frame clones and misses some; the assay was immunoSEQ multiplex PCR. The DNA was the basis for D and trimming; V, J and clone size are from that table. The sample contains approximately 80,000 clones, around 86% of which appear only once. With 5 bases removed from V and 0 bases from J, the gap between germline ends came to 15 bases. The CDR3 is 16 residues long. Looked up from germline, CDR1 is SGHTA and CDR2 is FQGTGA. The gene calls are TRBV7-3 and TRBJ2-3; no definite D call. Sequenced sample: peripheral blood. This TCR was recovered from a human donor in a cohort sampled during active COVID-19. CDR3 bases: TGTGCCAGCAGCCCCCTCTCTGGCCGTAGCACAGATACGCAGTATTTT. Protein sequence: CASSPLSGRSTDTQYF.